A single sample is the source of the 23 T cell receptor beta chains below, sequenced in a study of cytomegalovirus exposure and HLA in healthy donors. 60 Vbeta and 13 Jbeta primers were used in PCR. Measured with immunoSEQ multiplex PCR; TCRdb has only the in-frame clones, and not every one. The data show hundreds of thousands of clones, 75% to 80% seen once. The sample comprised PBMCs. The receptors come from a male donor in good health and CMV-seronegative.

This clone is a singleton in its sample. The CDR3 coding sequence is TGTGCCAGCAGCCCAACTCCAGGGGGATCCTACGAGCAGTACTTC. This codes for CASSPTPGGSYEQYF. The chain is built from TRBV27 and TRBJ2-7; TRBD1 matches at 7 bases. Germline loops: CDR1 MNHEY, CDR2 SMNVEV (reference sequence). The trim removed 6 bases at V and 1 base at J, leaving 9 bases unmatched. This CDR3 is built from 15 residues.

The gene calls are TRBV5-1 and TRBJ1-2; D is undetermined. With 1 base removed from V and 0 bases from J, the gap between germline ends came to 7 bases. Germline loops: CDR1 SGHRS, CDR2 YFSETQ. This CDR3 is 14 amino acids long. This chain's CDR3 is CASSLSTANYGYTF. The CDR3 DNA reads as TGCGCCAGCAGCTTGTCAACAGCTAACTATGGCTACACCTTC.

The genes are TRBV2 and TRBJ1-5; D gene unclear. This CDR3 region has 14 residues. The V end was cut by 4 bases, the J end by 5 bases, with 12 bases between. Per germline, CDR1 SNHLY and CDR2 FYNNEI. The CDR3 bases are TGTGCCAGCAGTGGGCTCCCTCCTGATCAGCCCCAGCATTTT. This encodes CASSGLPPDQPQHF.

This chain connects TRBV4-2 to TRBJ2-5; TRBD2 agrees at 16 bases. With 1 base clipped from V and 2 bases from J, the junction kept 7 bases outside the gene matches. This CDR3 has 19 amino acids. The V gene's germline CDR1 is LGHNA and CDR2 YNFKEQ. The CDR3 DNA is TGTGCCAGCAGCCAAGCTTCGGGACTAGCGGGGGGGGTACAAGAGACCCAGTACTTC. Amino acids: CASSQASGLAGGVQETQYF.

This sequence joins TRBV5-1 and TRBJ1-4; D remains unclear. CDR3 size: 13 residues. V lost 0 bases and J 7 bases, leaving 7 bases between the germline ends. The germline V gene encodes CDR1 SGHRS and CDR2 YFSETQ. For the CDR3, the DNA is TGCGCCAGCAGCTTGGAATTGAGTGAAAAACTGTTTTTT. It encodes CASSLELSEKLFF.

The chain joins TRBV12-2 to TRBJ2-2; no check of the table's D call, TRBD2, against the DNA was made. TRBV12-2 is given as a pseudogene. This CDR3 comprises 17 residues. CDR3 coding DNA: TGTGCAAGTCGCCCCATAGCGGGGGGGCCGAACACCGGGGAGCTGTTTTTT. Translation: CASRPIAGGPNTGELFF.

V gene TRBV4-3 combines with J gene TRBJ2-1, with 10 bases lining up with TRBD2. CDR3 length: 17 amino acids. Germline loops: CDR1 LGHNA, CDR2 YSLEER. V shed 1 base, J shed 5 bases, and the junction held 8 bases outside the gene matches. The CDR3 sequence: CASSQVPVAGGHNEQFF. DNA for the CDR3: TGCGCCAGCAGCCAAGTACCCGTAGCGGGGGGTCACAATGAGCAGTTCTTC.

V gene TRBV7-8 combines with J gene TRBJ2-7; a weak D match, TRBD2 (6 bases). V lost 1 base and J 5 bases, leaving 27 bases between the germline ends. The CDR3 is made up of 19 amino acids. The V gene's germline CDR1 is SGHVS and CDR2 FQNEAQ. CDR3 sequence reads: CASSLGSGGAWGSVHEQYF. The DNA for the CDR3 is TGTGCCAGCAGCTTAGGCTCCGGCGGGGCTTGGGGTTCGGTCCACGAGCAGTACTTC.

The genes are TRBV5-4 and TRBJ1-1; 9 bases are shared with TRBD1. Trimming cost V 4 bases and J 7 bases; bases outside gene matches: 8. The V gene's germline CDR1 is SGHNT and CDR2 YYREEE (reference sequence). This CDR3 has 14 residues. DNA for the CDR3: TGTGCCAGCAGCCCAGGACAGGGGCGAAGTGAAGCTTTCTTT. Its protein product is CASSPGQGRSEAFF. The complete variable domain, with remaining parts taken from reference TRBV5-4 and TRBJ1-1, reads ETGVTQSPTHLIKTRGQQVTLRCSSQSGHNTVSWYQQALGQGPQFIFQYYREEENGRGNFPPRFSGLQFPNYSSELNVNALELDDSALYLCASSPGQGRSEAFFGQGTRLTVV.

This clone is a singleton in its sample. This rearrangement joins TRBV27 to TRBJ2-1, with 7 positions matching TRBD2. The V segment lost 1 base and the J segment 6 bases; nucleotides outside the gene matches: 6. The CDR3 covers 15 residues. Looked up from germline, CDR1 is MNHEY and CDR2 is SMNVEV (reference sequence). The CDR3 DNA is TGTGCCAGCAGTTTATTTCCTGGGGAGGGCAATGAGCAGTTCTTC. Amino acids: CASSLFPGEGNEQFF.

The chain joins TRBV27 to TRBJ2-7; weak D call: TRBD1 (6 bases). This CDR3 has 14 amino acids. Trimming pared 5 bases from V and 3 bases from J, leaving 14 bases between. The germline gives CDR1 MNHEY, CDR2 SMNVEV (reference sequence). The CDR3 here is CASSPPNRVYEQYF. CDR3 DNA sequence: TGTGCCAGCAGTCCTCCAAACAGGGTCTACGAGCAGTACTTC.

This clone was detected only a few times. The chain is built from TRBV7-9 and TRBJ1-2; D uncertain. Germline V lookup: CDR1 SEHNR, CDR2 FQNEAQ (reference sequence). CDR3 length equals 14 residues. Trimming pared 1 base from V and 4 bases from J, leaving 10 bases between. The CDR3 sequence is CASSLEARRYGYTF. The CDR3 coding sequence is TGTGCCAGCAGCTTAGAGGCCAGGCGCTATGGCTACACCTTC.

The gene calls are TRBV7-2 and TRBJ1-5, with a weak D call TRBD1 (5 bases). CDR1 and CDR2 from the germline V gene are SGHTA and FQGNSA. This CDR3 is 15 amino acids long. Trimming stripped 3 bases from V and 1 base from J, with 10 bases between. The CDR3: CASSFREGSNQPQHF. The CDR3 nucleotides read TGTGCCAGCAGCTTCAGGGAGGGCAGCAATCAGCCCCAGCATTTT. Together with reference TRBV7-2 and TRBJ1-5, the CDR3 gives the full variable domain: GAGVSQSPSNKVTEKGKDVELRCDPISGHTALYWYRQSLGQGLEFLIYFQGNSAPDKSGLPSDRFSAERTGGSVSTLTIQRTQQEDSAVYLCASSFREGSNQPQHFGDGTRLSIL.

J is TRBJ2-2 and V is TRBV28, with 7 bases that match TRBD2. J gave up 5 bases and V 1 base, and 7 bases lay outside the gene matches. The CDR3 contains 16 residues. CDR1 and CDR2 (germline): MDHEN, SYDVKM. The CDR3 sequence is CASSLSIGLGTGELFF. CDR3 bases: TGTGCCAGCAGTTTATCAATTGGACTAGGGACCGGGGAGCTGTTTTTT.

This rearrangement joins TRBV6-5 to TRBJ2-1, with 12 bases that match TRBD2. After removal of 9 bases from V and 8 bases from J, the junction contained 5 bases not matched to a gene. From germline, CDR1 is MNHEY and CDR2 SVGAGI. The CDR3 is 13 amino acids. CDR3 in amino acids: CASGLAGFDEQFF. Written as DNA, the CDR3 is TGTGCCAGTGGACTAGCGGGGTTTGATGAGCAGTTCTTC.

The rearrangement uses TRBV6-6 and TRBJ1-2; TRBD1 might be the D (6 bases). The CDR3 consists of 14 residues. Germline CDR1 MNHNY, CDR2 SVGAGI (reference sequence). Trimming took 2 bases from V and 6 from J, leaving 13 bases between them. The CDR3 spells CASSYGTIQDGYTF. CDR3 coding DNA: TGTGCCAGCAGTTACGGGACAATTCAGGATGGCTACACCTTC.

The chain recombines TRBV29-1 with TRBJ1-2; TRBD1 aligns across 7 bases. Germline assignment: CDR1 SQVTM and CDR2 ANQGSEA. The V and J ends lost 6 bases and 4 bases, in that order; junction bases with no gene match: 14. The CDR3 runs to 15 residues. Written as DNA, the CDR3 is TGCAGCGTCCCAGGACAGGCCGAGGCGGTCTATGGCTACACCTTC. Translating gives CSVPGQAEAVYGYTF.

This rearrangement joins TRBV7-2 to TRBJ1-2; 7 bases fit TRBD1. After removal of 5 bases from V and 8 bases from J, the junction contained 17 bases not matched to a gene. Germline V gene lookup returns CDR1 SGHTA and CDR2 FQGNSA. There are 16 residues in the CDR3. The CDR3 DNA follows: TGTGCCAGCAGCCCTAGGGGGACAGTTCCCCGAGGGGGCTACACCTTC. It yields the protein CASSPRGTVPRGGYTF.

The CDR3 here is CARSYRAGTVLGALHF. In DNA form, the CDR3 reads TGTGCCAGGTCCTACCGAGCGGGCACCGTCCTCGGGGCCCTCCACTTT. This sequence joins TRBV2 and TRBJ1-6, with no clear D. Germline CDR1 is SNHLY and CDR2 is FYNNEI. The CDR3 contains 16 residues. The ends were cut back, 9 bases at V and 14 bases at J, with 29 bases in the middle.

J is TRBJ2-7 and V is TRBV28; 13 bases line up with TRBD2. V trimming: 6 bases; J trimming: 0 bases; junction bases outside the gene matches: 8. The CDR3 has 17 residues. Germline CDR1 reads MDHEN; CDR2 reads SYDVKM. The CDR3 region has the DNA TGTGCCAGCAGCTCGGGACTAGCGGGGTGGAGCTCCTACGAGCAGTACTTC. Protein: CASSSGLAGWSSYEQYF.

To note about this clone: Mismatch with germline at one junction end may stem from a read error. The V gene is TRBV7-9, the J gene TRBJ1-1, with a tentative D call TRBD1 (6 bases). CDR1 and CDR2 (germline): SEHNR, FQNEAQ (reference sequence). This CDR3 is 17 amino acids long. CDR3 residues: CSSSLGPPLDRNTEAFF. CDR3 DNA sequence: TGTTCCAGCAGCTTAGGACCCCCGCTGGACAGAAACACTGAAGCTTTCTTT. Combining the CDR3 with reference TRBV7-9 and TRBJ1-1 gives the whole variable domain DTGVSQNPRHKITKRGQNVTFRCDPISEHNRLYWYRQTLGQGPEFLTYFQNEAQLEKSRLLSDRFSAERPKGSFSTLEIQRTEQGDSAMYLCSSSLGPPLDRNTEAFFGQGTRLTVV.

This clone was seen a single time. V gene TRBV7-3 combines with J gene TRBJ2-7; TRBD1 aligns across 9 bases. Germline values: CDR1 SGHTA, CDR2 FQGTGA. The CDR3 is made up of 16 amino acids. J lost 5 bases, V lost 1 base, and 9 bases had no gene match. This CDR3 is CASSLMEVDRGNEQYF. CDR3 DNA: TGTGCCAGCAGCTTAATGGAAGTGGACAGGGGCAACGAGCAGTACTTC.

The J gene is TRBJ1-1, the V gene TRBV16, with D maybe TRBD1 (6 bases). Trimming took 2 bases from V and 2 from J, leaving 15 bases between them. This CDR3 contains 16 residues. CDR1 is KGHSY, CDR2 FQNENV, per germline. This CDR3 is CASSQIQGPLNTEAFF. The CDR3 coding sequence is TGTGCCAGCAGCCAAATACAGGGACCCCTAAACACTGAAGCTTTCTTT. The entire variable domain, with the rest obtained from reference TRBV16 and TRBJ1-1, is as follows: GEEVAQTPKHLVRGEGQKAKLYCAPIKGHSYVFWYQQVLKNEFKFLISFQNENVFDETGMPKERFSAKCLPNSPCSLEIQATKLEDSAVYFCASSQIQGPLNTEAFFGQGTRLTVV.